The next 27 T cell receptor beta chains were all read from a single sample in a study of T cells in Graves' hyperthyroidism and ophthalmopathy. Amplification targeted TCR beta CDR3 regions from RNA transcripts. Carried out on the TCR CDR3, a first-round RT-PCR used the HTBI primer set. TCRdb re-derived calls from the multiplex PCR reads in MiXCR, one entry per CDR3 protein. Counted here are 550,000 to 650,000 distinct CDR3 sequences, around 14% occurring once; the ten biggest clones make up 5% to 7%. The sequenced material came from blood. Receptors were obtained from a woman aged 25-40 years with Graves' hyperthyroidism that later progressed to Graves' ophthalmopathy.

This clonotype was seen at least ten times. The chain uses TRBV19 and TRBJ1-1; D ambiguous. The V gene's germline CDR1 is LNHDA and CDR2 SQIVND (reference sequence). V lost 3 bases and J lost 3, with 14 bases in between. This CDR3 contains 15 residues. The CDR3: CASSIRVDTDTEAFF. The CDR3 coding sequence is TGTGCCAGTAGTATTCGGGTCGACACAGACACTGAAGCTTTCTTT.

The table lists this clonotype with many counts. The rearrangement joins TRBV12-3 or TRBV12-4 to TRBJ1-4, with no clear D. V lost 5 bases and J lost 4, with 14 bases in between. This CDR3 is 15 amino acids long. Here the CDR3 DNA reads TGTGCCAGCAGTCCCGGACGGGCTAATAATGAAAAACTGTTTTTT. It yields the protein CASSPGRANNEKLFF.

On this clonotype: Given a much more abundant clone one base away, this may be a read error. The chain recombines TRBV6-1 with TRBJ2-2; D is unclear. The germline V gene encodes CDR1 MNHNS and CDR2 SASEGT. Trimming cost V 6 bases and J 4 bases, with 9 bases left between them. The CDR3 is 13 residues long. CDR3 region: CASSDWGTGELFF. The CDR3 DNA sequence: TGTGCCAGCAGCGATTGGGGCACCGGGGAGCTGTTTTTT.

The J gene is TRBJ1-5, the V gene TRBV12-3 or TRBV12-4, with 8 bases aligning to TRBD1. The CDR3 spans 16 residues. V was pared by 5 bases and J by 3 bases, with 9 bases of the junction left unmatched. As DNA, the CDR3 is TGTGCCAGCAGTACTGGGACAGGCGGTCTCAATCAGCCCCAGCATTTT. Protein sequence: CASSTGTGGLNQPQHF.

In its sample, this clonotype was seen many times. The chain is built from TRBV7-2 and TRBJ2-7; 14 nucleotides align to TRBD2. Trimming cost V 5 bases and J 7 bases; bases outside gene matches: 7. This CDR3 spans 15 amino acids. Germline values: CDR1 SGHTA, CDR2 FQGNSA. The CDR3 loop reads CASSRGTSGSREQYF. The CDR3 nucleotides read TGTGCCAGCAGCCGCGGGACTAGCGGGAGTCGAGAGCAGTACTTC.

Many counts were recorded for this clonotype. The rearrangement links TRBV27 to TRBJ1-4; 7 nucleotides align to TRBD1. Per the germline V gene, CDR1 is MNHEY and CDR2 is SMNVEV (reference sequence). The CDR3 spans 14 residues. V shed 4 bases, J shed 4 bases, and the junction held 3 bases outside the gene matches. Here the CDR3 reads CASSYGDSNEKLFF. The CDR3 DNA sequence: TGTGCCAGCAGTTATGGGGACAGTAATGAAAAACTGTTTTTT.

The chain uses TRBV5-5 and TRBJ2-2, with 8 bases that match TRBD2. The CDR3 covers 14 residues. The V gene end was trimmed by 1 base and the J gene end by 6 bases; junction bases not matched to a gene: 2. Germline values: CDR1 SGHKS, CDR2 YYEKEE (reference sequence). The CDR3 nucleotides are TGTGCCAGCAGCTTGTCACTAGCGGCCGGGGAGCTGTTTTTT. It specifies CASSLSLAAGELFF.

V usage is TRBV19 and J usage is TRBJ1-5, with D tentatively TRBD1 (6 bases). Germline V CDR1 and CDR2: LNHDA, SQIVND (reference sequence). The CDR3 has 15 residues. V lost 9 bases and J 2 bases, leaving 17 bases between the germline ends. CDR3: CASPRQGSGNQPQHF. The CDR3 DNA sequence: TGTGCCAGCCCCCGCCAGGGGTCGGGCAATCAGCCCCAGCATTTT.

For this clonotype: A read error may produce the germline difference seen at one junction end. The V and J genes are TRBV3-1 and TRBJ2-5; the D is unclear. Germline values: CDR1 LGHDT, CDR2 YNNKEL (reference sequence). The CDR3 totals 15 residues. The CDR3 bases are TGTGCCAGCAGTCAAGATCTTCTGTACCAAGAGACCCACTACTTC. Its translation is CASSQDLLYQETHYF.

This clonotype occurred many times. The CDR3 coding sequence is TGTGCCAGCAGCGCAACCCGGGACGTCTCCTACGAGCAGTACTTC. Translating gives CASSATRDVSYEQYF. The chain uses TRBV3-1 and TRBJ2-7; perhaps D is TRBD1 or TRBD2 (5 bases each). The CDR3 runs to 15 residues. CDR1 is LGHDT, CDR2 YNNKEL, per germline (reference sequence). The germline V and J ends were trimmed by 5 bases and 0 bases, with 14 bases remaining between them.

This clonotype was recorded many times. The chain combines TRBV28 with TRBJ2-5; possibly TRBD2 for D (7 bases). This CDR3 region has 14 residues. Per germline, CDR1 MDHEN and CDR2 SYDVKM. V lost 4 bases and J lost 4, with 13 bases in between. The CDR3 DNA sequence: TGTGCCAGCAGTTCTCTGGGGGGGCTAGAGACCCAGTACTTC. Its translation is CASSSLGGLETQYF.

Notes on this clonotype: The junction differs from germline at one of its ends, possibly a read error. J is TRBJ1-1 and V is TRBV18; D may be TRBD1 (5 bases). CDR3 length: 14 amino acids. The germline V gene encodes CDR1 KGHSH and CDR2 LQKENI. CDR3 protein: CATSPSPRGTEAFF. DNA for the CDR3: TGTGCCACCTCACCAAGCCCGAGGGGAACTGAAGCTTTCTTT. The variable domain in full, with the rest retrieved from reference TRBV18 and TRBJ1-1, is NAGVMQNPRHLVRRRGQEARLRCSPMKGHSHVYWYRQLPEEGLKFMVYLQKENIIDESGMPKERFSAEFPKEGPSILRIQQVVRGDSAAYFCATSPSPRGTEAFFGQGTRLTVV.

About this clonotype itself: A much larger clone differs by one base, so this may be a read error. V usage is TRBV28 and J usage is TRBJ1-6, with D perhaps TRBD1 (6 bases). Germline V CDR1 and CDR2: MDHEN, SYDVKM. Trimming took 6 bases from V and 4 from J, leaving 13 bases between them. This CDR3 contains 15 residues. The DNA for the CDR3 is TGTGCCAGCAGAATGCCTACAGGGTATAATTCACCCCTCCACTTT. Protein sequence: CASRMPTGYNSPLHF.

This chain uses TRBV7-9 with TRBJ2-5; TRBD1 or TRBD2 may be the D gene (5 bases each). This CDR3 region has 14 residues. V dropped 2 bases and J dropped 2 bases, with 9 bases sitting between them. Germline V lookup: CDR1 SEHNR, CDR2 FQNEAQ (reference sequence). CDR3 residues: CASSLIGAQETQYF. The CDR3 DNA sequence: TGTGCCAGCAGCTTAATCGGGGCGCAAGAGACCCAGTACTTC. Looking up the rest from reference TRBV7-9 and TRBJ2-5 gives the full variable domain: DTGVSQNPRHKITKRGQNVTFRCDPISEHNRLYWYRQTLGQGPEFLTYFQNEAQLEKSRLLSDRFSAERPKGSFSTLEIQRTEQGDSAMYLCASSLIGAQETQYFGPGTRLLVL.

This clonotype was picked up many times. The chain has TRBV10-3 and TRBJ1-3, with 8 positions matching TRBD1. Per germline, CDR1 ENHRY and CDR2 SYGVKD. This CDR3 spans 14 amino acids. Germline trimming cut 6 bases from V and 0 bases from J; bases unmatched to any gene: 1. The CDR3 loop reads CAIRGTGSGNTIYF. The CDR3 region has the DNA TGTGCCATCAGAGGGACAGGCTCTGGAAACACCATATATTTT.

This chain links TRBV19 with TRBJ1-1; D unresolved. V was cut by 5 bases and J by 2 bases, with 12 bases left in between. The CDR3 loop spans 14 amino acids. Germline V gene sequence: CDR1 LNHDA, CDR2 SQIVND (reference sequence). The CDR3 spells CASSSNGYNTEAFF. The CDR3 DNA follows: TGTGCCAGTAGTTCTAACGGGTATAACACTGAAGCTTTCTTT.

The rearrangement joins TRBV18 to TRBJ1-5; 11 nucleotides line up with TRBD1. Germline CDR1 reads KGHSH; CDR2 reads LQKENI. CDR3 length: 15 amino acids. Trimming removed 5 bases from V and 6 bases from J; junction bases left unmatched: 6. The CDR3 coding sequence is TGTGCCAGCTCAGAGGACAGGGGGCAGGGTCAGCCCCAGCATTTT. Translated: CASSEDRGQGQPQHF.

At least ten counts were recorded for this clonotype. V gene TRBV14 combines with J gene TRBJ2-1; 7 nucleotides line up with TRBD2. V was pared by 4 bases and J by 0 bases, with 15 bases of the junction left unmatched. Germline lookup yields CDR1 SGHDN and CDR2 FVKESK. The CDR3 is 19 residues long. The CDR3, as DNA: TGTGCCAGCAGCCCTCGGTGGGGAGGGCGACGGGGCTCCTACAATGAGCAGTTCTTC. Translating it yields CASSPRWGGRRGSYNEQFF.

The genes are TRBV20-1 and TRBJ2-7; 7 bases fit TRBD2. Germline V gene lookup returns CDR1 DFQATT and CDR2 SNEGSKA (reference sequence). V trimming: 0 bases; J trimming: 1 base; junction bases outside the gene matches: 15. This CDR3 region has 18 residues. DNA for the CDR3: TGCAGTGCTAGAGATCCCAGCGGGGCCCATTCCAAATCCTACGAGCAGTACTTC. This encodes CSARDPSGAHSKSYEQYF.

This sequence joins TRBV12-3 or TRBV12-4 and TRBJ1-1; 7 positions agree with TRBD1. Trimming at V came to 1 base and at J to 10 bases, leaving 12 bases not matched to a gene. The CDR3 runs 15 residues. The chain's CDR3 is CASSLGQGGSSVAFF. CDR3 bases: TGTGCCAGCAGTTTAGGGCAGGGGGGGTCCTCGGTAGCTTTCTTT.

In this sample, this clonotype turned up many times. The chain is built from TRBV18 and TRBJ1-1, with a tentative D call TRBD1 (5 bases). V lost 2 bases and J lost 1, with 8 bases in between. Germline V gives CDR1 KGHSH, CDR2 LQKENI. The CDR3 runs 14 residues. The chain's CDR3 is CASSPVTENTEAFF. As DNA, the CDR3 is TGTGCCAGCTCACCAGTGACAGAGAACACTGAAGCTTTCTTT.

This clonotype came up a few times. V and J are TRBV20-1 and TRBJ1-1, with 8 bases that match TRBD1. Unmatched junction bases numbered 9, after V lost 6 bases and J lost 3 bases. CDR1 and CDR2 (germline): DFQATT, SNEGSKA (reference sequence). This CDR3 spans 14 amino acids. The CDR3, as DNA: TGCAGTGCGGGGAGACAGGGGCCGGACACTGAAGCTTTCTTT. It specifies CSAGRQGPDTEAFF.

A note on this clonotype: Possible read error: a much larger clone is one base away. The rearrangement joins TRBV14 to TRBJ1-1; D is unclear. The CDR3 is 13 amino acids. Germline CDR1 SGHDN, CDR2 FVKESK. V was trimmed by 5 bases and J by 1 base, leaving 8 bases between them. CDR3 in DNA: TGTGCCAGCAGCAGATCGACGAACACTGAAGCTTTCTTT. As protein: CASSRSTNTEAFF.

The table lists this clonotype with many counts. This sequence joins TRBV9 and TRBJ2-1; tentatively, D is TRBD2 (5 bases). The CDR3 extends over 15 amino acids. The germline V and J ends were trimmed by 0 bases and 6 bases, with 13 bases remaining between them. Per germline, CDR1 SGDLS and CDR2 YYNGEE. CDR3 protein: CASSVGGSGSNEQFF. CDR3 DNA sequence: TGTGCCAGCAGCGTAGGTGGGTCGGGGAGCAATGAGCAGTTCTTC.

V usage is TRBV6-4 and J usage is TRBJ2-1, with 9 bases lining up with TRBD1. Germline CDR1 is MRHNA and CDR2 is SNTAGT. The V gene end was trimmed by 6 bases and the J gene end by 6 bases; junction bases not matched to a gene: 9. The CDR3 has 15 residues. CDR3 bases: TGTGCCAGCAGCGAAAGCGGGACAGGGTTCAATGAGCAGTTCTTC. Amino acid sequence: CASSESGTGFNEQFF.

This chain uses TRBV4-1 with TRBJ2-7; 9 nucleotides line up with TRBD2. With V trimmed by 1 base and J by 4 bases, 5 bases remained unmatched. Per the germline V gene, CDR1 is MGHRA and CDR2 is YSYEKL. The CDR3 is made up of 15 amino acids. The DNA of the CDR3 is TGCGCCAGCAGCCAAGCGGCTAGCGGGATGTACGAGCAGTACTTC. Translation: CASSQAASGMYEQYF.

This clonotype was seen ten or more times. V usage is TRBV5-4 and J usage is TRBJ2-7, with 8 positions matching TRBD1. Unmatched junction bases numbered 6, after V lost 4 bases and J lost 6 bases. Germline V gene sequence: CDR1 SGHNT, CDR2 YYREEE (reference sequence). The CDR3 extends over 13 amino acids. CDR3 region: CASSIQGVSEQYF. The DNA for the CDR3 is TGTGCCAGCAGCATACAGGGGGTTAGCGAGCAGTACTTC.